Shown below are 23 T cell receptor beta chains from a single sample sequenced in a study of radiation and T cells in renal cell carcinoma. Documented time point: blood 4 weeks post-SBRT, at nephrectomy. Treatment indicated: 15 Gy SBRT to primary tumor, nephrectomy 4 weeks later. This table comes from immunoSEQ multiplex PCR, and its TCRdb copy is limited to in-frame clones, with some not included. This table has 80,000 or so clones, about 88% appearing once. The sample consisted of blood, taken from a patient whose treatment included radiotherapy and nephrectomy. These receptors were taken from a woman in her 70s with renal cell carcinoma.

The J gene is TRBJ2-1, the V gene TRBV7-2, with D possibly TRBD2 on 7 matching bases. There are 15 residues in the CDR3. The germline CDR1 and CDR2 sequences are SGHTA and FQGNSA. The ends were cut back, 3 bases at V and 9 bases at J, with 18 bases in the middle. CDR3 sequence (DNA): TGTGCCAGCAGCTTGGGTCCGGGCGGGGGCGGTGAGCAGTTCTTC. It is translated as CASSLGPGGGGEQFF.

The chain has TRBV29-1 and TRBJ1-1, with TRBD1 as a possible D gene (5 bases). The CDR3 has 14 amino acids. V was shortened by 4 bases and J by 1 base, with 13 bases between the two germline ends. The germline CDR1 and CDR2 sequences are SQVTM and ANQGSEA. The chain's CDR3 is CSVAGSFGNTEAFF. CDR3 DNA: TGCAGCGTTGCAGGGAGCTTTGGGAACACTGAAGCTTTCTTT.

This chain connects TRBV5-1 to TRBJ1-1; D perhaps matches TRBD1 (5 bases). The CDR3 has 14 amino acids. Germline V gene lookup returns CDR1 SGHRS and CDR2 YFSETQ. Trimming cost V 0 bases and J 5 bases, with 11 bases left between them. The chain's CDR3 is CASSLGGGGTEAFF. DNA of the CDR3: TGCGCCAGCAGCTTGGGGGGCGGTGGGACTGAAGCTTTCTTT. The entire variable domain, with the rest obtained from reference TRBV5-1 and TRBJ1-1, is as follows: KAGVTQTPRYLIKTRGQQVTLSCSPISGHRSVSWYQQTPGQGLQFLFEYFSETQRNKGNFPGRFSGRQFSNSRSEMNVSTLELGDSALYLCASSLGGGGTEAFFGQGTRLTVV.

The chain uses TRBV5-4 and TRBJ1-2; TRBD1 matches at 7 bases. Germline V gene lookup returns CDR1 SGHNT and CDR2 YYREEE (reference sequence). This CDR3 spans 14 amino acids. After removal of 2 bases from V and 7 bases from J, the junction contained 8 bases not matched to a gene. As DNA, the CDR3 is TGTGCCAGCAGCTTACCGGGACAGACAAGTGGCTACACCTTC. This encodes CASSLPGQTSGYTF.

The chain employs TRBV7-2 and TRBJ1-1, with TRBD1 as a possible D gene (6 bases). CDR1 is SGHTA, CDR2 FQGNSA, per germline. The V end lost 1 base, the J end lost 10 bases, and 16 bases lay between the germline ends. The CDR3 sequence is 14 residues long. The DNA of the CDR3 is TGTGCCAGCAGCTTAGGCCGGGGGGCCCTCGGAGCTTTCTTT. Translated: CASSLGRGALGAFF.

The V call is TRBV11-3, the J call TRBJ2-7; 11 bases are a match to TRBD2. Germline loops: CDR1 SGHNT, CDR2 YENEEA. CDR3 length: 17 amino acids. The junction had 16 bases not matched to a gene; V was cut back by 5 bases and J by 7 bases. CDR3 coding DNA: TGTGCCAGCAGCGCCAGCTTGCCTACGGGACTAGCGGAAGAGCAGTACTTC. The encoded protein is CASSASLPTGLAEEQYF. The full variable domain, rest sourced from reference TRBV11-3 and TRBJ2-7, is EAGVVQSPRYKIIEKKQPVAFWCNPISGHNTLYWYLQNLGQGPELLIRYENEEAVDDSQLPKDRFSAERLKGVDSTLKIQPAELGDSAVYLCASSASLPTGLAEEQYFGPGTRLTVT.

The chain links TRBV7-2 to TRBJ2-5; D not certain. Gene TRBJ2-7 matches the end of the DNA better, so the J call may be wrong. The CDR3 is 12 residues long. Looked up from germline, CDR1 is SGHTA and CDR2 is FQGNSA. CDR3 region: CASSLDAYEQYF. The CDR3 region has the DNA TGTGCCAGCAGCTTGGATGCCTACGAGCAGTACTTC.

The chain is built from TRBV7-3 and TRBJ1-3; no reliable D call. V dropped 0 bases and J dropped 3 bases, with 12 bases sitting between them. Germline values: CDR1 SGHTA, CDR2 FQGTGA. There are 16 residues in the CDR3. Written as DNA, the CDR3 is TGTGCCAGCAGCTTAACCCCCGGCAGCCTTGGAAACACCATATATTTT. This gives the protein CASSLTPGSLGNTIYF. The whole variable domain, remainder taken from reference TRBV7-3 and TRBJ1-3, is GAGVSQTPSNKVTEKGKYVELRCDPISGHTALYWYRQSLGQGPEFLIYFQGTGAADDSGLPNDRFFAVRPEGSVSTLKIQRTERGDSAVYLCASSLTPGSLGNTIYFGEGSWLTVV.

The chain employs TRBV7-2 and TRBJ2-1, with D unresolved. Deletions cut 5 bases from V and 0 bases from J, with 11 bases between. Per germline, CDR1 SGHTA and CDR2 FQGNSA. The CDR3 has 15 amino acids. CDR3 in DNA: TGTGCCAGCAGCCTAGTAATTAGCTCCTACAATGAGCAGTTCTTC. This codes for CASSLVISSYNEQFF.

CDR3 coding DNA: TGTGCCAGCACCAGTCAACAGCCCCAAGAGACCCAGTACTTC. Its protein is CASTSQQPQETQYF. V is TRBV5-4 and J is TRBJ2-5; D remains unclear. Germline V gene sequence: CDR1 SGHNT, CDR2 YYREEE (reference sequence). CDR3 size: 14 residues. V lost 6 bases and J lost 1, with 13 bases in between.

The V call is TRBV5-1, the J call TRBJ1-6; 9 bases align to TRBD1. This CDR3 is built from 15 residues. After removal of 4 bases from V and 4 bases from J, the junction contained 3 bases not matched to a gene. In germline, CDR1 is SGHRS, CDR2 YFSETQ. This CDR3 is CASSTGTGYNSPLHF. In DNA, the CDR3 is TGCGCCAGCAGCACAGGGACAGGGTATAATTCACCCCTCCACTTT.

Note on this clone: Distinct nucleotide sequences in the sample also encode this CDR3. The genes are TRBV5-1 and TRBJ1-2, with TRBD1 matching over 7 bases. J gave up 4 bases and V 0 bases, and 0 bases lay outside the gene matches. Looked up from germline, CDR1 is SGHRS and CDR2 is YFSETQ. The CDR3 has 13 amino acids. CDR3 in DNA: TGCGCCAGCAGCTTGGAGGGGGCCTATGGCTACACCTTC. Its translation: CASSLEGAYGYTF.

The chain has TRBV6-1 and TRBJ2-4, with 7 bases lining up with TRBD2. The CDR3 is 13 amino acids. From germline, CDR1 is MNHNS and CDR2 SASEGT. The ends lost 7 bases at V and 6 bases at J; junction bases unmatched: 6. The CDR3 region is CASIASGVNIQYF. DNA for the CDR3: TGTGCCAGCATCGCCAGCGGGGTAAACATTCAGTACTTC.

This clone has just one count. V is TRBV30 and J is TRBJ2-4; tentative D call: TRBD2 (6 bases). Germline values: CDR1 GTSNPN, CDR2 SVGIG (reference sequence). CDR3 length: 16 amino acids. The V end was cut by 0 bases, the J end by 2 bases, with 14 bases between. The CDR3 sequence is CAWSVQAGKTKNIQYF. The CDR3 DNA sequence: TGTGCCTGGAGTGTACAGGCGGGGAAAACCAAAAACATTCAGTACTTC.

The chain employs TRBV6-1 and TRBJ1-5, with a weak D call TRBD1 (5 bases). This CDR3 spans 15 amino acids. CDR1 MNHNS and CDR2 SASEGT come from the germline V gene. The V and J ends lost 7 bases and 6 bases respectively, with 19 bases between them. CDR3 bases: TGTGCCAGCACCAGGGAGGCGGTGGCTGGTCAGCCCCAGCATTTT. Its protein product is CASTREAVAGQPQHF.

The chain joins TRBV18 to TRBJ2-5, with 8 bases identical to TRBD2. Germline V gives CDR1 KGHSH, CDR2 LQKENI. The CDR3 runs 14 residues. V lost 6 bases and J lost 1; bases outside the gene matches: 4. CDR3 sequence: CASSGTSGQETQYF. The CDR3, as DNA: TGTGCCAGCTCCGGCACTAGCGGCCAAGAGACCCAGTACTTC.

This chain joins TRBV6-5 and TRBJ1-6; no clear D. Per the germline V gene, CDR1 is MNHEY and CDR2 is SVGAGI. CDR3 length equals 12 residues. V was cut by 2 bases and J by 5 bases, with 1 base left in between. The DNA for the CDR3 is TGTGCCAGCAGTTACGATAATTCACCCCTCCACTTT. This codes for CASSYDNSPLHF.

V is TRBV7-6 and J is TRBJ1-3, with D unclear. CDR1 SGHVS and CDR2 FNYEAQ come from the germline V gene. CDR3 length: 13 residues. V was pared by 8 bases and J by 0 bases, with 8 bases between. CDR3 region: CASRDDSGNTIYF. Here the CDR3 DNA reads TGTGCCAGCCGCGACGACTCTGGAAACACCATATATTTT.

The chain is built from TRBV9 and TRBJ2-1; 10 nucleotides align to TRBD2. After removal of 2 bases from V and 4 bases from J, the junction contained 6 bases not matched to a gene. Germline values: CDR1 SGDLS, CDR2 YYNGEE. CDR3 length equals 16 residues. The CDR3 nucleotides are TGTGCCAGCAGCGTCCTAGCGGGGGTCGTGTACAATGAGCAGTTCTTC. Translating it yields CASSVLAGVVYNEQFF.

J is TRBJ2-7 and V is TRBV7-2; D not certain. Germline assignment: CDR1 SGHTA and CDR2 FQGNSA. Trimming took 3 bases from V and 2 from J, leaving 8 bases between them. The CDR3 consists of 13 residues. The CDR3 DNA reads TGTGCCAGCAGCTTGGCCCCCACCTACGAGCAGTACTTC. Encoded protein: CASSLAPTYEQYF. The variable domain in full, completed from reference TRBV7-2 and TRBJ2-7, reads GAGVSQSPSNKVTEKGKDVELRCDPISGHTALYWYRQSLGQGLEFLIYFQGNSAPDKSGLPSDRFSAERTGGSVSTLTIQRTQQEDSAVYLCASSLAPTYEQYFGPGTRLTVT.

The chain couples TRBV15 to TRBJ1-1, with 9 bases that match TRBD1. The CDR3 covers 16 residues. The germline CDR1 and CDR2 sequences are LNHNV and YYDKDF (reference sequence). With 5 bases clipped from V and 0 bases from J, the junction kept 7 bases outside the gene matches. CDR3 sequence (DNA): TGTGCCACCAGCGAAGGGGACAGGGTCATGAACACTGAAGCTTTCTTT. Translated, it gives CATSEGDRVMNTEAFF.

This rearrangement joins TRBV11-3 to TRBJ2-1; 7 bases fit TRBD2. Germline-derived CDR1 and CDR2 are SGHNT and YENEEA. The CDR3 extends over 16 amino acids. V shed 5 bases, J shed 4 bases, and the junction held 11 bases outside the gene matches. CDR3 region: CASSRTQAGWYNEQFF. In nucleotides, the CDR3 is TGTGCCAGCAGCCGCACGCAAGCGGGGTGGTACAATGAGCAGTTCTTC.

The chain couples TRBV11-1 to TRBJ1-3; D is uncertain. The CDR3 has 16 residues. V was cut by 0 bases and J by 2 bases, with 11 bases left in between. The germline CDR1 and CDR2 sequences are SGHAT and FQDESV (reference sequence). CDR3 nucleotides: TGTGCCAGCAGCTTAGCGCGGAAAGGGACTGGAAACACCATATATTTT. This translates into CASSLARKGTGNTIYF.